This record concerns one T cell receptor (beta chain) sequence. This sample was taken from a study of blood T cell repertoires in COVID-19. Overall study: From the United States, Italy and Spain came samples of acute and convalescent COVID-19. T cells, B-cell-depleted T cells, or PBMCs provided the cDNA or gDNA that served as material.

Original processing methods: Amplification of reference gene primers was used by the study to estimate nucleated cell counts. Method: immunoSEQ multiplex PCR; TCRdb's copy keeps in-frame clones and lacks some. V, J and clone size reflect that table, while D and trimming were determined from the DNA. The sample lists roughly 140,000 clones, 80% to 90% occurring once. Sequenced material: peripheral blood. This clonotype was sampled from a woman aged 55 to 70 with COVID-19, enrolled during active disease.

DNA for the CDR3: TGCAGCGTTGAGCGGGGGGAAGAGCAGTTCTTC. Translating gives CSVERGEEQFF. This sequence joins TRBV29-1 and TRBJ2-1; TRBD2 matches at 8 bases. This CDR3 comprises 11 residues. V dropped 3 bases and J dropped 10; count of bases not matched to a gene: 2. CDR1 SQVTM and CDR2 ANQGSEA come from the germline V gene.